This TCR beta chain was recorded in a study of early T cells in non-severe SARS-CoV-2 infection. In the library, individual cDNA molecules carried attached unique molecular identifiers. TCRdb reanalysed the 5' RACE reads using MiXCR and keeps one entry per CDR3 protein. The table includes 55,000 to 75,000 distinct CDR3 sequences, under 10% detected once. This clonotype was observed a handful of times. Its antigen is not identified. Points from the study as a whole: CD4 and private specificities were missed by VDJdb matching, which favored anti-spike CD8 responses.

The CDR3 has 13 residues. Germline V lookup: CDR1 SNHLY, CDR2 FYNNEI. The V end was cut by 6 bases, the J end by 7 bases, with 12 bases between. This chain joins TRBV2 and TRBJ2-2; tentatively, D is TRBD1 (5 bases). The sequence came from an adult who was a healthcare worker with PCR-confirmed SARS-CoV-2 infection or an uninfected control (not recorded which). Sequencing used whole blood. CDR3 region: CASRSTVYGELFF. In nucleotides, the CDR3 is TGTGCCAGCAGGTCGACAGTGTACGGGGAGCTGTTTTTT.